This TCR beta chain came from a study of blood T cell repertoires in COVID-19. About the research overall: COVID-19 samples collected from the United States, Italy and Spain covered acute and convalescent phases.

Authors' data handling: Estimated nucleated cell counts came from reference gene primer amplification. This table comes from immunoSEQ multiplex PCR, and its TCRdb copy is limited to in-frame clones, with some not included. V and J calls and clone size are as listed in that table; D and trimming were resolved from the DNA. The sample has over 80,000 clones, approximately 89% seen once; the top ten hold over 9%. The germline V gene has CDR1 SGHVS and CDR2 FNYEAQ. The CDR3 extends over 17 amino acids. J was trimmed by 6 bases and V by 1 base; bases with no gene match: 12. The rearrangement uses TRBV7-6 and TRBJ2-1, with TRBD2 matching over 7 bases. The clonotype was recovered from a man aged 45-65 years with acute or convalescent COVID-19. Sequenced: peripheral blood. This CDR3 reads CASSLEVTGGIGNEQFF. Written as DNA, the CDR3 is TGTGCCAGCAGCTTAGAGGTAACGGGAGGAATTGGCAATGAGCAGTTCTTC.